This TCR beta chain was obtained from a study of blood T cell repertoires in COVID-19. Method: immunoSEQ multiplex PCR; TCRdb's copy keeps in-frame clones and lacks some. The repertoire holds 250,000 or so clones, 83% seen once, with 3% to 4.5% in the top ten. This TCR was sampled from a woman in her thirties or forties who had been exposed to COVID-19. What was sequenced was PBMCs or T cells enriched from blood (not recorded which).

The CDR3 DNA reads as TGTGCCAGCAGCTTGTTGGGACAGGGGCATCAGCCCCAGCATTTT. Its translation: CASSLLGQGHQPQHF. The J gene is TRBJ1-5, the V gene TRBV5-5; 10 nucleotides align to TRBD1. The CDR3 runs 15 residues. Germline V gives CDR1 SGHKS, CDR2 YYEKEE (reference sequence). Losses at the gene ends were 1 base for V and 5 bases for J; bases not matched to a gene: 3.